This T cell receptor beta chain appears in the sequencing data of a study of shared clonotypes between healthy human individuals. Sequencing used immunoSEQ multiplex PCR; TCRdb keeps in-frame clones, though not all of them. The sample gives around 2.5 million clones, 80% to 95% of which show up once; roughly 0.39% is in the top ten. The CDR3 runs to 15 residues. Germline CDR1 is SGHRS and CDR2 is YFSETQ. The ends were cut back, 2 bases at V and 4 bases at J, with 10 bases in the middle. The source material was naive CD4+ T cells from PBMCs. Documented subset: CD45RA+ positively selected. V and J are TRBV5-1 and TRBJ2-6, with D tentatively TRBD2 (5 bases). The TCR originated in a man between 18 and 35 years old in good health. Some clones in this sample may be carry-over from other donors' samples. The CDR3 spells CASSLNPSGANVLTF. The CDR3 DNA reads TGCGCCAGCAGCTTAAATCCTAGCGGGGCCAACGTCCTGACTTTC.